This T cell receptor (beta chain) was captured in a study of vaccination and CD4 T cells after COVID-19 (dated by TCRdb to 2022 to 2024). Context from the whole study: Convalescent patients had a positive SARS-CoV-2 result on nasal swab PCR, and of these patients, nine had mild disease and one had severe disease. Post-vaccine blood samples were taken a median of 72 days after the second vaccine dose, with a range of 14 to 241 days. In control cultures, a CEFX viral epitope pool was used as positive control, an HIV-1 Nef peptide pool was used as negative control, or no peptide was added. Post-COVID blood samples from convalescent patients were collected a median of 101 days after diagnosis, with a range of 35 to 161 days. In roughly 11 COVID-19 convalescent patients and several infection-naive healthy vaccine recipients, the spike-specific CD4+ TCR repertoire before mRNA vaccination was compared with the repertoire after mRNA vaccination. Overlapping spike peptide pools from SARS-CoV-2 and from the common cold coronaviruses HCoV-NL63, HCoV-OC43 and HCoV-229E were used as culture stimuli. The convalescent cohort included six males and four females, with two Hispanic individuals, seven Caucasians, two Asians and one multiracial person. Participants got two doses of the Pfizer-BioNTech BNT162b2 vaccine (n=8) or two doses of the Moderna mRNA-1273 vaccine (n=2).

The sample's treatment or condition label is to be understood as: roughly 11-day PBMC culture with coronavirus spike peptide pools or control peptides (ViraFEST assay). The ViraFEST assay, used in the study, expanded antigen-specific T cells with peptide pools and then identified the expanded clonotypes through TCR sequencing. The positive SARS-CoV-2 PCR tests of the convalescent patients were dated from March to December 2020, before the Alpha, Beta and Delta variants emerged in the United States. PBMCs were cultured at around 2 million per well in IMDM supplemented with about 5.5% human AB serum and about 10 IU/ml IL-2, with approximately 9.2 ug/ml peptide pools added. Half of the culture medium was replaced with fresh IL-2-containing medium on days 3 and 7. After 10 days of culture, CD4+ T cells were isolated by negative selection with the EasySep CD4+ T cell isolation kit. Ficoll-Paque Plus gradient centrifugation was used to isolate PBMCs from whole blood, and the isolated PBMCs were then either used fresh or cryopreserved at -140C. Culture conditions were generally each tested in triplicate wells.

Results the study describes overall, beyond this receptor: The median number of SARS-CoV-2-reactive clonotypes rose from under 25 after infection to 38 after vaccination, but the change was not significant. The number of convalescent patients in the study was relatively small, and the study did not examine early timepoints following natural infection. Of the vaccine-specific clones in convalescent patients, 304 of 307, or nearly all, reacted only to SARS-CoV-2 spike and did not cross-react with common cold coronaviruses. In convalescent patients, a median 86.3% of post-vaccine SARS-CoV-2-reactive clones were detected only after vaccination, suggesting vaccine-specific priming.

V is pruned by 9 bases and J by 4 bases, leaving 9 bases of the junction without a gene match. From the germline V gene, CDR1 is SGHNT and CDR2 is YENEEA. The CDR3 starts with the cysteine, ends with the phenylalanine, and has 14 residues. Of all the DNA, just the CDR3 is kept, 42 bases in frame from base 1. To prepare the library, PCR was applied. DNA from cultured CD4+ T cells underwent TCR sequencing with the Oncomine TCR Beta short-read assay at the Johns Hopkins FTIC core. The QIAamp micro DNA kit was used to extract genomic DNA from the cultured CD4+ T cells. Oncomine TCR Beta libraries made from cultured CD4+ T cells were pooled using unique dual indexes and sequenced on an Illumina iSeq 100. The paper's processing steps were these. Non-productive sequences were removed, and CDR3s not starting with C, not ending with F or W, or shorter than 7 amino acids were discarded. Antigen-specific clonotypes were identified using the MANAFEST web application through comparison of peptide-stimulated wells with reference and other culture wells. An FDR below 0.05, an odds ratio above 5, and a productive frequency above 0.1% in at least two of three replicate wells were required for clones to be considered positive. Clonotypes that were significantly expanded in both SARS-CoV-2 spike wells and at least one common cold coronavirus spike condition were defined as cross-reactive. CDR3 homology was assessed with Levenshtein distances (stringdist) and unrooted phylogenetic trees (ape) in R version 3.6.1. TCRdb cleaned the public reads at Q25 with fastp, built clones with MiXCR and kept in-frame beta chains. CDR3 protein duplicates are merged, each entry listing the most common genes and DNA. TCRdb, not the authors, supplied the V and J calls. This sample has roughly 17,000 distinct CDR3 sequences in its table, and roughly 23% of those were observed once. The top ten clones comprise 6% to 8% of the sample.

This clonotype was detected only once. This receptor's antigen is unknown. One base away there is no much larger clone; base qualities are not given. One read alone provides weak support. The sequenced sample was cultured CD4+ T cells from blood. The chain uses TRBV11-3 and TRBJ2-3, with 8 junctional bases fitting TRBD2. The receptor was isolated from a human donor with COVID-19. Read as DNA, the sequence is TGTGCCAGTCGACTAGCGAAAGTTGCAGATACGCAGTATTTT. It translates to CASRLAKVADTQYF.